Below are 14 T cell receptor beta chains sequenced from a single sample in a study of TIL therapy for anti-PD-1-resistant metastatic lung cancer. This was the immunoSEQ v3 assay. Using immunoSEQ multiplex PCR, the repertoire was profiled, and TCRdb retains in-frame clones only, with some absent. The sample lists roughly 17,000 clones, roughly 72% occurring once. Time point indicated: pre-treatment sample, taken before nivolumab and TIL therapy. The source was blood, collected at baseline. These receptors originate from a person aged 25-79 years with non-small cell lung cancer.

This clone was seen only a few times. The chain carries TRBV19 and TRBJ1-5; D unresolved. Looked up from germline, CDR1 is LNHDA and CDR2 is SQIVND (reference sequence). Trimming removed 4 bases from V and 3 bases from J, with 10 bases in between. The CDR3 is made up of 14 amino acids. CDR3: CASSSSGINQPQHF. In DNA form, the CDR3 reads TGTGCCAGTAGTAGCTCCGGGATCAATCAGCCCCAGCATTTT.

This chain uses TRBV12-5 with TRBJ1-5; D may be TRBD1 (5 bases). CDR1 LGHNT and CDR2 FRNRAP come from the germline V gene. Trimming stripped 0 bases from V and 2 bases from J, with 17 bases between. The CDR3 contains 18 residues. In DNA, the CDR3 is TGTGCTAGTGGTTTGGTACTCGCGTTTGGGGCAGGCAATCAGCCCCAGCATTTT. Encoded protein: CASGLVLAFGAGNQPQHF.

The chain recombines TRBV1 with TRBJ1-5. TRBV1 is a listed pseudogene. This CDR3 comprises 16 residues. The CDR3 region is CTSSSRLTRTNQPQHF. CDR3 in DNA: TGCACCAGCAGCTCGCGATTGACACGGACGAATCAGCCCCAGCATTTT.

The chain is built from TRBV2 and TRBJ2-3; 12 bases align to TRBD2. With 5 bases clipped from V and 3 bases from J, the junction kept 12 bases outside the gene matches. CDR3 length: 18 amino acids. CDR1 and CDR2 from the germline V gene are SNHLY and FYNNEI. The CDR3 sequence: CASSTLAGGHSGTDTQYF. The CDR3 coding sequence is TGTGCCAGCAGTACTCTAGCGGGGGGGCATTCAGGGACAGATACGCAGTATTTT.

The CDR3 nucleotides are TGTGCCTGGAGTGTAGGGGTCAGCTCAGGGCGAGAGACCCAGTACTTC. The encoded protein is CAWSVGVSSGRETQYF. The chain links TRBV30 to TRBJ2-5, with D maybe TRBD1 (5 bases). This CDR3 has 16 residues. V gave up 0 bases and J gave up 4 bases, with 18 bases separating them. Germline CDR1 is GTSNPN and CDR2 is SVGIG (reference sequence).

The rearrangement joins TRBV6-5 to TRBJ2-7; D gene ambiguous. With 2 bases removed from V and 3 bases from J, the gap between germline ends came to 8 bases. Per the germline V gene, CDR1 is MNHEY and CDR2 is SVGAGI. CDR3 length: 13 residues. CDR3 nucleotides: TGTGCCAGCAGTTACAATTTGCGCTACGAGCAGTACTTC. It is translated as CASSYNLRYEQYF.

The V call is TRBV6-1, the J call TRBJ1-1; no clear D. V lost 2 bases, J lost 7 bases, and 5 bases lay in between. The CDR3 sequence is 11 residues long. In germline, CDR1 is MNHNS, CDR2 SASEGT. DNA of the CDR3: TGTGCCAGCAGTGAATTGGGTGAAGCTTTCTTT. This sequence encodes CASSELGEAFF.

The V gene is TRBV4-3, the J gene TRBJ1-6; D remains unclear. Trimming left V 1 base short and J 15 bases short, with 10 bases between. CDR3 length: 12 residues. The germline CDR1 and CDR2 sequences are LGHNA and YSLEER. The CDR3 nucleotides read TGCGCCAGCAGCCAAGCCGGTGGATACCTCCACTTT. As protein: CASSQAGGYLHF.

This clone is labeled as medium-sized. The rearrangement links TRBV7-3 to TRBJ2-3; D not resolved. The CDR3 runs 13 residues. V gave up 5 bases and J gave up 6 bases, with 12 bases separating them. CDR1 is SGHTA, CDR2 FQGTGA, per germline. This CDR3 reads CASSLLGGDTQYF. The DNA of the CDR3 is TGTGCCAGCAGCCTCTTGGGTGGGGATACGCAGTATTTT.

In the case of this clone: Mismatch with germline at one junction end may stem from a read error. The V call is TRBV11-3, the J call TRBJ2-3; D possibly corresponds to TRBD1 (6 bases). The CDR3 loop spans 12 amino acids. CDR1 is SGHNT, CDR2 YENEEA, per germline. The CDR3 reads CATSGDPPVMDF. The CDR3 coding sequence is TGTGCCACATCAGGGGACCCCCCCGTGATGGATTTT.

This chain joins TRBV6-1 and TRBJ1-4; weak D call: TRBD1 (6 bases). V was pared by 0 bases and J by 8 bases, with 10 bases between. The germline V gene encodes CDR1 MNHNS and CDR2 SASEGT. The CDR3 loop spans 14 amino acids. CDR3 sequence: CASSEAGHGEKLFF. The DNA for the CDR3 is TGTGCCAGCAGTGAAGCGGGACACGGCGAAAAACTGTTTTTT.

The J gene is TRBJ1-2, the V gene TRBV29-1; 8 nucleotides match TRBD1. Germline loops: CDR1 SQVTM, CDR2 ANQGSEA. With V trimmed by 7 bases and J by 1 base, 5 bases remained unmatched. The CDR3 consists of 13 residues. This CDR3 is CSAKQGDNYGYTF. CDR3 bases: TGCAGCGCAAAACAGGGGGATAACTATGGCTACACCTTC.

This clone was found a few times. The rearrangement links TRBV2 to TRBJ2-7; D is possibly TRBD2 (5 bases). The CDR3 extends over 12 amino acids. V lost 4 bases, J lost 5 bases, and 9 bases lay in between. Germline CDR1 reads SNHLY; CDR2 reads FYNNEI. This chain's CDR3 is CASSAGFHEQYF. The CDR3 DNA sequence: TGTGCCAGCAGTGCGGGGTTCCACGAGCAGTACTTC. Full variable domain (missing parts from reference TRBV2 and TRBJ2-7): EPEVTQTPSHQVTQMGQEVILRCVPISNHLYFYWYRQILGQKVEFLVSFYNNEISEKSEIFDDQFSVERPDGSNFTLKIRSTKLEDSAMYFCASSAGFHEQYFGPGTRLTVT.

The V call is TRBV27, the J call TRBJ2-2; unclear D gene. The germline gives CDR1 MNHEY, CDR2 SMNVEV (reference sequence). This CDR3 contains 16 residues. The V and J ends lost 3 bases and 0 bases respectively, with 11 bases between them. The CDR3 DNA sequence: TGTGCCAGCAGTTTTTTTGGGCACACGAACACCGGGGAGCTGTTTTTT. This sequence encodes CASSFFGHTNTGELFF.